The rows below give T cell receptor beta chains drawn from one sample of a study of blood T cell repertoires in COVID-19. The protocol was immunoSEQ multiplex PCR, while the TCRdb copy is restricted to in-frame clones and leaves out a portion. The sample has 100,000 to 150,000 clones, around 70% seen once. Input material: peripheral blood. Receptors originate from a man older than 75 with COVID-19, enrolled during active disease. Each CDR3 is given with its conserved first and last residue. D genes are given only for firm matches. Clone size is given for some rows only: seen once, a few or many times, or a class if the clone is expanded.

V gene: TRBV14; D gene: .; clone size: few; J gene: TRBJ1-6; CDR3 DNA: TGTGCCAGCAGCCATGGGATGGTTCAGGGAACCTATAATTCACCCCTCCACTTT; CDR3 protein: CASSHGMVQGTYNSPLHF
V gene: TRBV4-1; D gene: TRBD2; clone size: .; J gene: TRBJ2-7; CDR3 DNA: TGCGCCAGCAGCCAAGGGCCCCTAGCGGGGGCCTCCTACGAGCAGTACTTC; CDR3 protein: CASSQGPLAGASYEQYF
V gene: TRBV10-2; D gene: .; clone size: many; J gene: TRBJ2-6; CDR3 DNA: TGCGCCAGCAGCGCCGGGACAAGTAGCTCTGGGGCCAACGTCCTGACTTTC; CDR3 protein: CASSAGTSSSGANVLTF
V gene: TRBV7-3; D gene: TRBD1; clone size: .; J gene: TRBJ1-1; CDR3 DNA: TGTGCCAGCAGCAAACAGGGGGCAAGTGAAGCTTTCTTT; CDR3 protein: CASSKQGASEAFF
V gene: TRBV6-5; D gene: .; clone size: few; J gene: TRBJ1-2; CDR3 DNA: TGTGCCAGCAGTTACTCCAGGGGCAGCTTGGGCTACACCTTC; CDR3 protein: CASSYSRGSLGYTF
V gene: TRBV5-1; D gene: TRBD1; clone size: .; J gene: TRBJ1-1; CDR3 DNA: TGCGCCAGCAGCCAAGGGGGCGGTGGGAACACTGAAGCTTTCTTT; CDR3 protein: CASSQGGGGNTEAFF
V gene: TRBV5-1; D gene: .; clone size: .; J gene: TRBJ2-5; CDR3 DNA: TGCGCCAGCCGGGGAGTCCAAGAGACCCAGTACTTC; CDR3 protein: CASRGVQETQYF
V gene: TRBV20-1; D gene: TRBD1; clone size: .; J gene: TRBJ1-5; CDR3 DNA: TGCAGTGCTAGTCCCCGGGACAGCGGTCAGCCCCAGCATTTT; CDR3 protein: CSASPRDSGQPQHF
V gene: TRBV7-9; D gene: .; clone size: .; J gene: TRBJ1-2; CDR3 DNA: TGTGCCAGCAGCTTAGAAGGAGGGTTACGCTATGGCTACACCTTC; CDR3 protein: CASSLEGGLRYGYTF
V gene: TRBV9; D gene: .; clone size: .; J gene: TRBJ1-5; CDR3 DNA: TGTGCCAGCAGCGTATTGGTCCTCCGGGAAAGCAATCAGCCCCAGCATTTT; CDR3 protein: CASSVLVLRESNQPQHF
V gene: TRBV3-1/TRBV3-2; D gene: TRBD1; clone size: .; J gene: TRBJ2-7; CDR3 DNA: TGTGCCAGCAGCCCAGGACAGGGCCCGGCCTACGAGCAGTACTTC; CDR3 protein: CASSPGQGPAYEQYF
V gene: TRBV4-3; D gene: .; clone size: .; J gene: TRBJ1-1; CDR3 DNA: TGCGCCAGCAGCCCGGGGGTGGTTACTGAAGCTTTCTTT; CDR3 protein: CASSPGVVTEAFF
V gene: TRBV10-3; D gene: .; clone size: .; J gene: TRBJ1-1; CDR3 DNA: TGTGCCATCAGTGATAGTTTGGTCGGGAACACTGAAGCTTTCTTT; CDR3 protein: CAISDSLVGNTEAFF
V gene: TRBV5-4; D gene: .; clone size: .; J gene: TRBJ2-1; CDR3 DNA: TGTGCCAGCAGCTCCCGGTCGGGAGTGTCGAATGAGCAGTTCTTC; CDR3 protein: CASSSRSGVSNEQFF
V gene: TRBV9; D gene: .; clone size: .; J gene: TRBJ1-6; CDR3 DNA: TGTGCCAGCAGCGTAGCCGGACAGAGCTCCTATAATTCACCCCTCCACTTT; CDR3 protein: CASSVAGQSSYNSPLHF
V gene: TRBV28; D gene: .; clone size: .; J gene: TRBJ2-7; CDR3 DNA: TGTGCCAGCAGTTTTCTGGGCTTCTCCTACGAGCAGTACTTC; CDR3 protein: CASSFLGFSYEQYF
V gene: TRBV3-1/TRBV3-2; D gene: .; clone size: .; J gene: TRBJ1-1; CDR3 DNA: TGTGCCAGCAGCCAAGTTCCAGGGTCGAACACTGAAGCTTTCTTT; CDR3 protein: CASSQVPGSNTEAFF